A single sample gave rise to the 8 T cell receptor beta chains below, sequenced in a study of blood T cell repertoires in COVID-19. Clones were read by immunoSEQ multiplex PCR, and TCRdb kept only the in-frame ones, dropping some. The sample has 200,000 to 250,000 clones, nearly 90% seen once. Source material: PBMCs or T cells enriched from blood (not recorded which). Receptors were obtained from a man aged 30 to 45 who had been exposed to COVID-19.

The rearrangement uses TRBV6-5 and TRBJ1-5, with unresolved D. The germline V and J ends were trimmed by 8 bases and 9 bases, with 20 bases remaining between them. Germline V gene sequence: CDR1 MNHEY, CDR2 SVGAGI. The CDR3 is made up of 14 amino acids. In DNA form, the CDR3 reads TGTGCCAGCCGCAGTTACAGCCAACCCTCGCCCCAGCATTTT. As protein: CASRSYSQPSPQHF.

The DNA of the CDR3 is TGTGCCAGCAGCCTTGTAGGAGGTGTCTATAATTCACCCCTCCACTTT. Its translation: CASSLVGGVYNSPLHF. J is TRBJ1-6 and V is TRBV14; D is ambiguous. This CDR3 is built from 16 residues. V lost 4 bases to trimming and J lost 3 bases, with 13 bases between them. Germline assignment: CDR1 SGHDN and CDR2 FVKESK.

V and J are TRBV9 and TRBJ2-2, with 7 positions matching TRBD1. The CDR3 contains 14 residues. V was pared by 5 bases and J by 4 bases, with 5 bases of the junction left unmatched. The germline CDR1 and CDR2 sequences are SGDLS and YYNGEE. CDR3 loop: CASSDRASTGELFF. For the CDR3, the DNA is TGTGCCAGCAGTGACAGGGCTAGCACCGGGGAGCTGTTTTTT.

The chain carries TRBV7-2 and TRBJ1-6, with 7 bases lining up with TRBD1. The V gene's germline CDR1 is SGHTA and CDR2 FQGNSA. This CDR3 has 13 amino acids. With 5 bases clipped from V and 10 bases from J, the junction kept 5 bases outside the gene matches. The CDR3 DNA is TGTGCCAGCAGCCCCCGGACAGGATCACCCCTCCACTTT. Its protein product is CASSPRTGSPLHF. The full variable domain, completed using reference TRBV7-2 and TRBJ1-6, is GAGVSQSPSNKVTEKGKDVELRCDPISGHTALYWYRQSLGQGLEFLIYFQGNSAPDKSGLPSDRFSAERTGGSVSTLTIQRTQQEDSAVYLCASSPRTGSPLHFGNGTRLTVT.

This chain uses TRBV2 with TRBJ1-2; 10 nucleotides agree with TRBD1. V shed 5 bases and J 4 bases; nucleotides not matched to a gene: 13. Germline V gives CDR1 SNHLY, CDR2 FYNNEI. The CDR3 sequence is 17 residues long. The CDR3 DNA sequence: TGTGCCAGCAGTTACACCGACAGGGGGCAAACCCCCTATGGCTACACCTTC. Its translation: CASSYTDRGQTPYGYTF.

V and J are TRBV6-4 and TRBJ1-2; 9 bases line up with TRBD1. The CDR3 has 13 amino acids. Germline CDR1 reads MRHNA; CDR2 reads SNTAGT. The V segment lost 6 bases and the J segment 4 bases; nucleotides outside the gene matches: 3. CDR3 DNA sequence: TGTGCCAGCAGCCAGACAGGGGGCTATGGCTACACCTTC. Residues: CASSQTGGYGYTF.

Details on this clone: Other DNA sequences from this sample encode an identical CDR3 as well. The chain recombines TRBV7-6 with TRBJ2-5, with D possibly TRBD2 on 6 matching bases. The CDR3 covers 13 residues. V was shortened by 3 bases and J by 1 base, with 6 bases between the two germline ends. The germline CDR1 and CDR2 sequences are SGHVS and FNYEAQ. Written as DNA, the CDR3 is TGTGCCAGCAGCTTGGGGGGCCAAGAGACCCAGTACTTC. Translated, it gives CASSLGGQETQYF. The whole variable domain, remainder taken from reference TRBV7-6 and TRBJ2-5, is GAGVSQSPRYKVTKRGQDVALRCDPISGHVSLYWYRQALGQGPEFLTYFNYEAQQDKSGLPNDRFSAERPEGSISTLTIQRTEQRDSAMYRCASSLGGQETQYFGPGTRLLVL.

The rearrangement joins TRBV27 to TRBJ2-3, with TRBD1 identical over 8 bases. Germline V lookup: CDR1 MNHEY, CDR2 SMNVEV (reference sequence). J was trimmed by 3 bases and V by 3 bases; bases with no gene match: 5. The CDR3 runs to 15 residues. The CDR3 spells CASSLITGGTDTQYF. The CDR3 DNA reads TGTGCCAGCAGTTTGATAACAGGGGGGACAGATACGCAGTATTTT.